This entry lists 8 T cell receptor beta chains sequenced from one sample in a study of regulatory T cells in long-lasting Graves disease. Relying on iRepertoire HTBI primers and Arm-PCR of CDR3 regions, the team built TCR beta libraries. TCRdb reprocessed the multiplex PCR reads via MiXCR and lists one record per CDR3 protein. This table has about 380,000 distinct CDR3 sequences, 15% to 18% appearing once. Time point specified: newly diagnosed GD, antithyroid drugs for less than 3 months. Making the TCR library involved RNA that had been extracted from PBMCs. Here the sequenced sample was peripheral blood mononuclear cells (PBMCs), taken at new diagnosis, from a patient treated with antithyroid drugs. The receptors derive from a female donor with Graves disease.

This clonotype has just a few counts. The V gene is TRBV9, the J gene TRBJ1-4, with D hard to call. Looked up from germline, CDR1 is SGDLS and CDR2 is YYNGEE. The CDR3 consists of 14 residues. Trimming shortened V by 3 bases and J by 8 bases, and 14 bases separated the two germline ends. CDR3 DNA: TGTGCCAGCAGCGACCCAAGACGGGGAGAAAAACTGTTTTTT. Translating gives CASSDPRRGEKLFF.

The sample holds a few counts of this clonotype. The rearrangement joins TRBV6-1 to TRBJ1-4; 9 bases are a match to TRBD1. V was pared by 10 bases and J by 7 bases, with 10 bases of the junction left unmatched. This CDR3 region has 14 residues. Germline loops: CDR1 MNHNS, CDR2 SASEGT. DNA of the CDR3: TGTGCCACCTCCGTGAGACAGGGGGTTGAAAAACTGTTTTTT. Its protein product is CATSVRQGVEKLFF.

This clonotype showed up many times. The CDR3 DNA follows: TGTGCCAGCAGACTACAGGGTGGTATCAGCGAGCAGTACTTC. It translates to CASRLQGGISEQYF. The chain has TRBV2 and TRBJ2-7, with D tentatively TRBD1 (6 bases). Germline-derived CDR1 and CDR2 are SNHLY and FYNNEI. V was shortened by 6 bases and J by 6 bases, with 18 bases between the two germline ends. CDR3 length: 14 residues.

This clonotype was counted many times. The rearrangement links TRBV5-5 to TRBJ1-2; D remains unclear. The germline V gene encodes CDR1 SGHKS and CDR2 YYEKEE (reference sequence). Trimming took 0 bases from V and 3 from J, leaving 9 bases between them. The CDR3 totals 14 residues. Written as DNA, the CDR3 is TGTGCCAGCAGCTTGGTCCCGGAGGACTATGGCTACACCTTC. Protein sequence: CASSLVPEDYGYTF.

This clonotype has a count of ten or more. The chain employs TRBV24-1 and TRBJ2-7, with 7 bases lining up with TRBD1. V lost 5 bases, J lost 3 bases, and 15 bases stayed unmatched. CDR3 length: 17 amino acids. The germline V gene has CDR1 KGHDR and CDR2 SFDVKD. The CDR3 sequence: CATSGGGSPRGGYEQYF. DNA for the CDR3: TGTGCCACCAGTGGAGGGGGCAGTCCCCGTGGGGGCTACGAGCAGTACTTC.

This clonotype was seen repeatedly, ten times or more. The V and J genes are TRBV7-2 and TRBJ1-1; TRBD1 might be the D (5 bases). This CDR3 comprises 14 residues. CDR1 is SGHTA, CDR2 FQGNSA, per germline. With 10 bases removed from V and 3 bases from J, the gap between germline ends came to 18 bases. CDR3: CANSPVGGDTEAFF. DNA for the CDR3: TGTGCCAACAGTCCCGTCGGGGGAGACACTGAAGCTTTCTTT.

This clonotype was picked up many times. DNA for the CDR3: TGCGCCAGCAGCACACTCGGGAGCTACAATGAGCAGTTCTTC. Translating gives CASSTLGSYNEQFF. This chain connects TRBV4-3 to TRBJ2-1; D might be TRBD2 (6 bases). V lost 5 bases to trimming and J lost 3 bases, with 11 bases between them. The CDR3 loop spans 14 amino acids. CDR1 is LGHNA and CDR2 is YSLEER in the germline V gene.

At least ten counts were recorded for this clonotype. This chain uses TRBV20-1 with TRBJ2-5; 15 nucleotides agree with TRBD2. The CDR3 extends over 18 amino acids. The J segment lost 5 bases and the V segment lost 1 base, leaving 11 bases of the junction unmatched. The germline V gene encodes CDR1 DFQATT and CDR2 SNEGSKA (reference sequence). CDR3 DNA: TGCAGTGCTAGAGCCCTTGGACTAGCGGGGGGGCCGGGTGAGACCCAGTACTTC. Its protein product is CSARALGLAGGPGETQYF.